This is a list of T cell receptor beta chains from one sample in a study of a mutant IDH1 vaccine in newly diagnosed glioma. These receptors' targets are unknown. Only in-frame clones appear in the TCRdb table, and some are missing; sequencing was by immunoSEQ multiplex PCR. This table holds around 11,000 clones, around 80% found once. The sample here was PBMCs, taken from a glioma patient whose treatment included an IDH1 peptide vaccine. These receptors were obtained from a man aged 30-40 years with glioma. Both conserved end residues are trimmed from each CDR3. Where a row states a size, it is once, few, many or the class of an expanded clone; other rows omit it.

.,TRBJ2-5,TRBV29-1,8,SVDKETQY
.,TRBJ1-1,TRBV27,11,ASSLSIGTEAF
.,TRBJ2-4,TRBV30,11,AWRLRGQNIQY
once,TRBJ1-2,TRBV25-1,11,ASRGGQKYGYT
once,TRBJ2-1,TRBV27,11,ASSSTSEDEQF
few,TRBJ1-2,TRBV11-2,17,ASSLGSDRAVGVRYGYT
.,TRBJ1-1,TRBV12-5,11,ASGRRVNTEAF
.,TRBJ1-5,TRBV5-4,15,ASSLGGGVRSNQPQH
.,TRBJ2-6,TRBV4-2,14,ASSRDFLSGANVLT
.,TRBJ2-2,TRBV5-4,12,ASSSNWDTGELF
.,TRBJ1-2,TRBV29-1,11,SALEGRRYGYT
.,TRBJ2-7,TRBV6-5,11,ASSRSGSYEQY
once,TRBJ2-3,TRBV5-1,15,ASSRGAIRGSTDTQY
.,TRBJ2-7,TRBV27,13,ASWKGTGGTHEQY
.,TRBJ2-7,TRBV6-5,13,ASSFRLADLWEQY
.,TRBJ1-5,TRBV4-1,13,ASSPAGGPDQPQH
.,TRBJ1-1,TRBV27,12,ASSHDRSNTEAF
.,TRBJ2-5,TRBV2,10,ASSENRETQY
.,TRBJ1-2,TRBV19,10,ASSRAFYGYT
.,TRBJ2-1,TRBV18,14,ASSSAGTSGPNEQF
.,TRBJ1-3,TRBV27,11,ASSGLSGNTIY
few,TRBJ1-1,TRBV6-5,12,ASSYGTGSTEAF
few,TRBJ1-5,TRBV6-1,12,ASSEGLANQPQH
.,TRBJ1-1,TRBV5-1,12,ASSPGAVNTEAF
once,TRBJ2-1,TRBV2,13,ASSFTGTGYNEQF
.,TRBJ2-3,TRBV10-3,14,AISPTSGKDTDTQY
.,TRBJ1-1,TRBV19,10,ASNSGNGEAF
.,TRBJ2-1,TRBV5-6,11,ASSLIRGETRF
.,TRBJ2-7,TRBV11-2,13,ASRQITGFSYEQY
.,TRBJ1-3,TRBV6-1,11,AGRRQSGNTIY
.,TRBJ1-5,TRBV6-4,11,ASSEQEGGVLH
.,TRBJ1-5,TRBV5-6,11,ASSLRRMEPQH
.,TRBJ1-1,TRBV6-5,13,ASRIRTGVNTEAF
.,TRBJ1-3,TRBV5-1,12,ASSLAGRKTTIY
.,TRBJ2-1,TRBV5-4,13,ASSLGSGSVNEQF
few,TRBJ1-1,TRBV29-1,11,SVEGGAYTEAF
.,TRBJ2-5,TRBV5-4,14,ASSFAPDTFQETQY
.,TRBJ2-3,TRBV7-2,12,ASSYLTSTDTQY
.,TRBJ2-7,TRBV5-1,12,ASSSGEPVGEQY
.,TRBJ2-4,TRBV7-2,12,ASSDIPQGNIQY
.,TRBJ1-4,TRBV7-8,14,ASSLGVNLANEKLF
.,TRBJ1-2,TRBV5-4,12,ASSLERGSRGYT
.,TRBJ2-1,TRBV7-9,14,ASSSYSGRALYEQF
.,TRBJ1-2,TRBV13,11,ASSLDRTYGYT
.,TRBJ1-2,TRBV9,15,ASSAQTGGGLVDGYT
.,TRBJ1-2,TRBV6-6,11,ASLGQGAGGYT
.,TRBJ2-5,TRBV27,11,ASSLNNGGAQY
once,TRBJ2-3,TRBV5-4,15,ASSFPRQGVMTDTQY
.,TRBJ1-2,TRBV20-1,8,SALREGYT
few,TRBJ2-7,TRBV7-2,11,ASSLKDTSGQY
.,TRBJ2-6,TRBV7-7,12,ASSFGIGANVLT
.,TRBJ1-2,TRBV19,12,ASSPKAGNYGYT
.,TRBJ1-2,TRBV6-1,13,ASILGAGVNYGYT
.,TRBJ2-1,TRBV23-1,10,ASSPVCNEQF
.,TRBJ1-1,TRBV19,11,ASRYYLNTEAF
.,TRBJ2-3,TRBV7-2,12,ASSLGGNTDTQY
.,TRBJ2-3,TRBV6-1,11,ASEGAPWDTQY
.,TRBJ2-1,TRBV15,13,ATSRDWGRENEQF
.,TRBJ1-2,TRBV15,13,ATSRDRPVDYGYT